Listed below are T cell receptor beta chains from one sample, sequenced in a study of blood T cell repertoires in COVID-19. TCRdb keeps only in-frame clones here, not all; method: immunoSEQ multiplex PCR. The profile covers about 250,000 clones, with almost 85% appearing a single time and 4.5% to 5.5% taken by the ten largest. Sequencing input: peripheral blood. The receptors shown here come from a man aged 45-60 years with active or convalescent COVID-19. Both conserved end residues are part of each CDR3. The order of the fields is J gene, D gene, clone size, V gene, CDR3 protein. D genes are given only for firm matches. Part of the rows lack a size; the others show once, few, many or a class for expanded clones.

J gene: TRBJ1-2
D gene: TRBD1
clone size: .
V gene: TRBV6-6
CDR3 protein: CASMGRDRGYGYTF

J gene: TRBJ1-3
D gene: TRBD1
clone size: .
V gene: TRBV6-2/TRBV6-3
CDR3 protein: CASSDRGRSGNTIYF

J gene: TRBJ2-1
D gene: TRBD1
clone size: .
V gene: TRBV7-9
CDR3 protein: CASSLVIRGSSYNEQFF

J gene: TRBJ2-1
D gene: .
clone size: .
V gene: TRBV2
CDR3 protein: CASSGALGSPYNEQFF

J gene: TRBJ2-3
D gene: .
clone size: .
V gene: TRBV6-5
CDR3 protein: CASSTFKGTQYF

J gene: TRBJ1-1
D gene: TRBD1
clone size: once
V gene: TRBV6-6
CDR3 protein: CASSPGQGITEAFF

J gene: TRBJ1-1
D gene: TRBD1
clone size: .
V gene: TRBV25-1
CDR3 protein: CASSDPGGLTEAFF

J gene: TRBJ2-4
D gene: .
clone size: .
V gene: TRBV3-1/TRBV3-2
CDR3 protein: CASSQVAREKYF

J gene: TRBJ1-1
D gene: .
clone size: .
V gene: TRBV11-2
CDR3 protein: CASSLSEGFF

J gene: TRBJ1-4
D gene: .
clone size: .
V gene: TRBV28
CDR3 protein: CASSIRAGPGLEKLFF

J gene: TRBJ1-5
D gene: TRBD1
clone size: .
V gene: TRBV30
CDR3 protein: CAWSPTSYRGIQPQHF

J gene: TRBJ2-5
D gene: TRBD1
clone size: few
V gene: TRBV19
CDR3 protein: CASRAGTGGRETQYF

J gene: TRBJ2-4
D gene: TRBD1
clone size: .
V gene: TRBV24-1
CDR3 protein: CATSDPDRGGIQYF

J gene: TRBJ2-1
D gene: TRBD2
clone size: .
V gene: TRBV11-2
CDR3 protein: CASSTWTSLDPEQFF